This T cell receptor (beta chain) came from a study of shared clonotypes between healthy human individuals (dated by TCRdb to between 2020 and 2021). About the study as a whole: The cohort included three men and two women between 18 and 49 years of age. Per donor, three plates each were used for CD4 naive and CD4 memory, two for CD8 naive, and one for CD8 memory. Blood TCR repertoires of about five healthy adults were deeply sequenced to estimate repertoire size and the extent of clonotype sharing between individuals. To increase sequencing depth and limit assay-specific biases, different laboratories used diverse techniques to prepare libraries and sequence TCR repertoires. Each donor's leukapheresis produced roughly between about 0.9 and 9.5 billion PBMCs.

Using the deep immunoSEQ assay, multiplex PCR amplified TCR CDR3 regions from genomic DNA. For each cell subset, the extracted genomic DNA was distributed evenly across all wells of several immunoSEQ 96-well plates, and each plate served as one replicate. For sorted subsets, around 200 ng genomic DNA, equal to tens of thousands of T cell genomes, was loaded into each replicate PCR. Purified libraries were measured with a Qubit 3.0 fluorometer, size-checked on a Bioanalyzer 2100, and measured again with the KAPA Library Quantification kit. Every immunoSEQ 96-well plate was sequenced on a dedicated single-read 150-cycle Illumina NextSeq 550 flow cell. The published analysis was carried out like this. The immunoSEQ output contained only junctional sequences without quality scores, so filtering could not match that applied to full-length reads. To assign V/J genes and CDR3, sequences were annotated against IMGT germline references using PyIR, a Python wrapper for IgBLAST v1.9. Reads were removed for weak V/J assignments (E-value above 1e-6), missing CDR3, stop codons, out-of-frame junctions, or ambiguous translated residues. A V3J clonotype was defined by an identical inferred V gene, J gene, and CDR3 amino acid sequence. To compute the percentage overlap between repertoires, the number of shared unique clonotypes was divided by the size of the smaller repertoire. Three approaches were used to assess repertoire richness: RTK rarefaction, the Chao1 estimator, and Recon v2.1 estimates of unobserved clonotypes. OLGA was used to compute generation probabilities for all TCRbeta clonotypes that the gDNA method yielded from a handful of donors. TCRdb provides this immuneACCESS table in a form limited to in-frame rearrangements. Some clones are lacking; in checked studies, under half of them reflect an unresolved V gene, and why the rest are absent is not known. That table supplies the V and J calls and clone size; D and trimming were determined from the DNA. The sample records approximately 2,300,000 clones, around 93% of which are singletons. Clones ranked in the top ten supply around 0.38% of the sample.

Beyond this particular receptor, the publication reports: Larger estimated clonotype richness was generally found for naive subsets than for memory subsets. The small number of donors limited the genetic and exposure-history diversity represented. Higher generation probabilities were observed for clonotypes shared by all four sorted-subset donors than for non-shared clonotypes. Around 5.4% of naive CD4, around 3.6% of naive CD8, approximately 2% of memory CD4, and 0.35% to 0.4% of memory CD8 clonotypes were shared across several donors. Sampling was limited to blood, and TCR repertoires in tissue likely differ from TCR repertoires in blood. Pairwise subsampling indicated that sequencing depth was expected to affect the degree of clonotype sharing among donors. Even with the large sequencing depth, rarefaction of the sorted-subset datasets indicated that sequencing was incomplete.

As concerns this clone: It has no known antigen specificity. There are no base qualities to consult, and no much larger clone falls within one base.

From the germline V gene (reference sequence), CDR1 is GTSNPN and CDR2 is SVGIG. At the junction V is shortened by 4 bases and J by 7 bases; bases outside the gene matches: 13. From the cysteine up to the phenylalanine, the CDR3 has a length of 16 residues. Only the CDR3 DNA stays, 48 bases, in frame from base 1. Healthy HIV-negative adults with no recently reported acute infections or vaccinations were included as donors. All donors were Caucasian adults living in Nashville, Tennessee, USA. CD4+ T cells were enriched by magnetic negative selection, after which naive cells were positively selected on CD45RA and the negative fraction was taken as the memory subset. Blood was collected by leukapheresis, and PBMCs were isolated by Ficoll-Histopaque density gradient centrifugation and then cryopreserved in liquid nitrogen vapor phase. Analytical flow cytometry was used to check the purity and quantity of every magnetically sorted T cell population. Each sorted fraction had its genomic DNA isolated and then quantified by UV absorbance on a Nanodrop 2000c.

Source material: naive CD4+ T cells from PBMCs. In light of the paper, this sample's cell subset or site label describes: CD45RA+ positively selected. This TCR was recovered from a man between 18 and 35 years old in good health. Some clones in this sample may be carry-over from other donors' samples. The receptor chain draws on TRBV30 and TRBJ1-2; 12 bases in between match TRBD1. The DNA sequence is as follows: TGTGCCTGGACACGTGGGACAGGGGGCTCTCAAGGTGGCTACACCTTC. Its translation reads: CAWTRGTGGSQGGYTF.